This T cell receptor beta chain was captured in a study of cytomegalovirus exposure and HLA in healthy donors. 60 Vbeta and 13 Jbeta primers were used in PCR. Clones were sequenced by immunoSEQ multiplex PCR, and TCRdb holds only the in-frame ones, with some missing. The sample yields about 210,000 clones, of which the top ten take up about 0.9%. Of note for this clone: Its target is unknown. Germline is not matched at one junction end, which may reflect a read error.

General study findings and limits: According to the study, around 160 TCR beta chains were cytomegalovirus-associated.

This CDR3 has 17 residues. The germline V gene has CDR1 MNHNS and CDR2 SASEGT. Sequencing input: PBMCs. The receptor's source is a woman in her twenties or thirties in good health and CMV-seropositive. The chain combines TRBV6-1 with TRBJ2-7, with a weak D call TRBD1 (6 bases). The CDR3, as DNA: TGTGCCAGCAGAGAAGGAAAAAGGACAGCGCGATTCTACGAGCAGTACTTC. It is translated as CASREGKRTARFYEQYF.